This is a list of T cell receptor beta chains from one sample in a study of T-cell memory formation after mild COVID-19. TCRdb recomputed calls from the 5' RACE reads with MiXCR, one row per CDR3 protein. The top ten hold roughly an eighth of the sample, which has 400,000 to 550,000 distinct CDR3 sequences, roughly 25% seen once. The sequenced sample consisted of PBMCs or a T cell subset sorted from them (not recorded which). The receptor source for this set is an adult woman who had mild COVID-19 (a few samples of this study predate the infection). Cell type and time point are not known. Both conserved end residues are part of each CDR3. D genes are given only for firm matches. Clone size appears in some rows only: once, few, many, or a class for an expanded clone.

cdr3_length clone_size d_call j_call v_call cdr3_nt cdr3_aa
14 few NA TRBJ2-3 TRBV5-1 TGCGCCAGCAGCGCGGACCCACCGACAGATACGCAGTATTTT CASSADPPTDTQYF
15 few NA TRBJ2-5 TRBV4-3 TGCGCCAGCAGCCAAGAACTGGGAAGGCAAGAGACCCAGTACTTC CASSQELGRQETQYF
13 few TRBD1 TRBJ2-7 TRBV29-1 TGCAGCGTTGGAAAGGGGGCCCCCTACGAGCAGTACTTC CSVGKGAPYEQYF
15 many NA TRBJ2-6 TRBV7-3 TGTGCCAGCAGCTCTCAGTTATCCGGGGCCAACGTCCTGACTTTC CASSSQLSGANVLTF
14 few NA TRBJ1-2 TRBV29-1 TGCAGCGTTGAAGGCCCCGCAGGGGACTATGGCTACACCTTC CSVEGPAGDYGYTF
18 few TRBD1 TRBJ1-1 TRBV7-8 TGTGCCAGCAGCTTCCCGTGGGGGACAGGGACTTCAGGGACTGAAGCTTTCTTT CASSFPWGTGTSGTEAFF
19 many NA TRBJ2-7 TRBV25-1 TGTGCCAGCAGTGACGGTAGGGTCAGTAGAGACCCACCGCTTCACGAGCAGTACTTC CASSDGRVSRDPPLHEQYF
17 NA TRBD1 TRBJ1-2 TRBV7-9 TGTGCCAGCTCCCAGGGCGGGACAGGGGCGCTTTCGGATGGCTACACCTTC CASSQGGTGALSDGYTF
15 NA NA TRBJ2-5 TRBV18 TGTGCCAGCTCACCACGGAACAGTGGCCAAGAGACCCAGTACTTC CASSPRNSGQETQYF
14 few TRBD1 TRBJ1-2 TRBV25-1 TGTGCCAGCAGTGAAGGGACAGGGAGCTATGGCTACACCTTC CASSEGTGSYGYTF
14 NA NA TRBJ1-2 TRBV20-1 TGCAGTGCCTCATCGGGGCAGGGTGTTTATGGCTACACCTTC CSASSGQGVYGYTF
17 few TRBD2 TRBJ2-7 TRBV30 TGTGCCTGGAGAACAGCGGGAGGCTCGTTTCTTGCCTACGAGCAGTACTTC CAWRTAGGSFLAYEQYF
13 few NA TRBJ2-5 TRBV7-2 TGTGCCAGCAACCCTCCTAGCGAAAGGACCCAGTACTTC CASNPPSERTQYF
14 many NA TRBJ2-1 TRBV4-2 TGTGCCAGCAGCCAAGTAAACAGGGAAAATGAGCAGTTCTTC CASSQVNRENEQFF
13 few NA TRBJ2-3 TRBV20-1 TGCAGTGCTCCGAGCGGTTCCACAGATACGCAGTATTTT CSAPSGSTDTQYF
11 NA NA TRBJ1-1 TRBV20-1 TGCAGTGGGGGGATGAAAACTGAAGCTTTCTTT CSGGMKTEAFF
16 few NA TRBJ1-3 TRBV15 TGTGCCACCAGCGCAAGACAGCGAAGCTCTGGAAACACCATATATTTT CATSARQRSSGNTIYF
16 NA TRBD2 TRBJ2-1 TRBV18 TGTGCCAGCTCCCCTCTTGGACTAGGGACCTACAATGAGCAGTTCTTC CASSPLGLGTYNEQFF
14 NA NA TRBJ1-1 TRBV19 TGTGCCACCCTCCCACAGATTGCGAACACTGAAGCTTTCTTT CATLPQIANTEAFF
14 NA NA TRBJ1-1 TRBV3-1 TGTGCCAGCAGCCAAGAATTTGGGATCCCTGAAGCTTTCTTT CASSQEFGIPEAFF
14 NA TRBD2 TRBJ2-7 TRBV3-1 TGTGCCAGCAGCGGACTAGGGAGCTCCTACGAGCAGTACTTC CASSGLGSSYEQYF
17 NA TRBD1 TRBJ2-7 TRBV6-4 TGTGCCAGCAGTGACCCGCACGCCGGGACAGGGTCCTACGAGCAGTACTTC CASSDPHAGTGSYEQYF
19 NA NA TRBJ2-3 TRBV12-5 TGTGCTAGTGGTTTGGTACTCGGCCGGCAATATGGGAACCTAGGTACGCAGTATTTT CASGLVLGRQYGNLGTQYF
13 many NA TRBJ1-1 TRBV3-1 TGTGCCAGCAGACTGGACAAGAACACTGAAGCTTTCTTT CASRLDKNTEAFF
19 NA TRBD2 TRBJ2-2 TRBV5-1 TGCGCCAGCAGCTTGGCCAAACTAGCGGGGGGCCCGAACACCGGGGAGCTGTTTTTT CASSLAKLAGGPNTGELFF
16 few NA TRBJ2-3 TRBV5-1 TGCGCCAGCAGCTGGATACGAGGGGGGAGCACAGATACGCAGTATTTT CASSWIRGGSTDTQYF
13 NA NA TRBJ1-2 TRBV18 TGTGCCAGCTCACCAGCGACAGTCAATGGCTACACCTTC CASSPATVNGYTF
14 NA NA TRBJ1-1 TRBV30 TGTGCCTGGAGTGTGTGGCAGACGAACACTGAAGCTTTCTTT CAWSVWQTNTEAFF
17 NA NA TRBJ2-3 TRBV7-2 TGTGCCAGCAGCTTAGCGGCCTCGCGGGGGCGCACAGATACGCAGTATTTT CASSLAASRGRTDTQYF
14 NA NA TRBJ1-1 TRBV20-1 TGCAGTGCTAGAGCACCGTCAGGGGAAACTGAAGCTTTCTTT CSARAPSGETEAFF
16 NA TRBD2 TRBJ2-3 TRBV6-5 TGTGCCAGCAGTTACAGGACTAGCGGGGGCACAGATACGCAGTATTTT CASSYRTSGGTDTQYF
13 few NA TRBJ2-7 TRBV4-2 TGTGCCAGCAGCCATGGGGACGCCTACGAGCAGTACTTC CASSHGDAYEQYF
15 NA TRBD1 TRBJ2-3 TRBV11-2 TGTGCCAGCAGCGGACGACAGGGGCGCACAGATACGCAGTATTTT CASSGRQGRTDTQYF
16 NA NA TRBJ2-3 TRBV4-3 TGCGCCAGCAGCCTCACATTCTCACAGGGACCAGATACGCAGTATTTT CASSLTFSQGPDTQYF
15 NA NA TRBJ1-1 TRBV12-5 TGTGCTAGTGGTTTGACAGGGCCTCTGGGCACTGAAGCTTTCTTT CASGLTGPLGTEAFF
16 few NA TRBJ2-1 TRBV7-3 TGTGCCAGCAGCTTAGTTCCGGGACTCAACTACAATGAGCAGTTCTTC CASSLVPGLNYNEQFF
14 few TRBD1 TRBJ1-1 TRBV2 TGTGCCAGCAGCGAGGGACAGGGGGCCACTGAAGCTTTCTTT CASSEGQGATEAFF
12 NA NA TRBJ2-5 TRBV29-1 TGCAGCGTTGAAGGCGGTAAAGAGACCCAGTACTTC CSVEGGKETQYF
15 NA NA TRBJ1-2 TRBV9 TGTGCCAGCAGCGCCGGGACACCCTTCAACTATGGCTACACCTTC CASSAGTPFNYGYTF
15 few TRBD1 TRBJ1-1 TRBV27 TGTGCCAGCAGTTTAAGCAGGGGGACAAACACTGAAGCTTTCTTT CASSLSRGTNTEAFF
13 NA NA TRBJ2-2 TRBV29-1 TGCAGCGTTTCCAGGTCAAACACCGGGGAGCTGTTTTTT CSVSRSNTGELFF
13 few NA TRBJ2-1 TRBV7-9 TGTGCCAGCAGCTTCGGAGGGAGACTTGAGCAGTTCTTC CASSFGGRLEQFF
16 NA TRBD1 TRBJ2-1 TRBV4-2 TGTGCCAGCAGCCGGGGTTGGACAGGGGGTAACAATGAGCAGTTCTTC CASSRGWTGGNNEQFF
13 many NA TRBJ1-2 TRBV6-5 TGTGCCAGCAGTAAACGGGACGGCTATGGCTACACCTTC CASSKRDGYGYTF
15 NA NA TRBJ2-1 TRBV2 TGTGCCAGCAGTGAAGGGGGACTCACTTACAATGAGCAGTTCTTC CASSEGGLTYNEQFF
15 few TRBD1 TRBJ2-2 TRBV7-2 TGTGCCAGCAGCGGGGACAGGGGGAACACCGGGGAGCTGTTTTTT CASSGDRGNTGELFF
16 few NA TRBJ2-7 TRBV18 TGTGCCAGCTCAGGAAACCGGGACACTCTCTCCTACGAGCAGTACTTC CASSGNRDTLSYEQYF
13 NA NA TRBJ2-7 TRBV2 TGTGCCAGCAGTGAAGAGGGGGGACCGGGAGAGTACTTC CASSEEGGPGEYF
15 once NA TRBJ2-1 TRBV18 TGTGCCAGCTCACCAGGAGGGCGAAACCACAATGAGCAGTTCTTC CASSPGGRNHNEQFF
18 few TRBD2 TRBJ2-1 TRBV13 TGTGCCAGCAGCTTAGGCCTGACTAGCGGGAGGGTCTACAATGAGCAGTTCTTC CASSLGLTSGRVYNEQFF
15 NA NA TRBJ2-1 TRBV12-3/TRBV12-4 TGTGCCAGCACCGGGGGAGGGACAGTCTACAATGAGCAGTTCTTC CASTGGGTVYNEQFF
12 many NA TRBJ2-1 TRBV20-1 TGCAGTGGGCTTTTCTTAGCGGTTAGGCAGTTCTTC CSGLFLAVRQFF